A single sample gave rise to the 7 T cell receptor beta chains below, sequenced in a study of blood T cell repertoires in COVID-19 (dated by TCRdb to the early 2020s). The library relied on the immunoSEQ multiplex PCR assay. The table was pulled from immuneACCESS by TCRdb, which kept in-frame rearrangements only. Such tables lose some clones; where checked, under half of the loss comes from unresolved V genes, and the rest has no known cause. In all, the sample holds approximately 260,000 clones, and roughly 82% of those were seen once. The top ten clones comprise 4% to 6% of the sample. Material: peripheral blood. The receptors derive from a woman older than 75 with active or convalescent COVID-19.

The chain recombines TRBV9 with TRBJ2-2; TRBD1 is a possible D gene (6 bases). This CDR3 is 14 amino acids long. The germline V gene encodes CDR1 SGDLS and CDR2 YYNGEE. Trimming cost V 0 bases and J 6 bases, with 9 bases left between them. The CDR3 reads CASSVDRDPGELFF. The CDR3 DNA is TGTGCCAGCAGCGTAGACAGGGACCCCGGGGAGCTGTTTTTT.

The chain combines TRBV27 with TRBJ1-5, with D possibly being TRBD1 (5 bases). Trimming took 0 bases from V and 2 from J, leaving 17 bases between them. The CDR3 is 18 amino acids. The germline V gene has CDR1 MNHEY and CDR2 SMNVEV (reference sequence). The CDR3 here is CASSLSGGVTARNQPQHF. In nucleotides, the CDR3 is TGTGCCAGCAGTTTATCGGGGGGGGTGACAGCCCGCAATCAGCCCCAGCATTTT.

J is TRBJ2-2 and V is TRBV11-2; D not resolved. Germline V gives CDR1 SGHAT, CDR2 FQNNGV. The germline V and J ends were trimmed by 3 bases and 6 bases, with 8 bases remaining between them. The CDR3 has 13 residues. The CDR3 spells CASSFLQPGELFF. CDR3 sequence (DNA): TGTGCCAGCAGCTTCTTACAGCCCGGGGAGCTGTTTTTT.

The V and J genes are TRBV9 and TRBJ2-3; 7 bases line up with TRBD2. The V segment lost 3 bases and the J segment 1 base; nucleotides outside the gene matches: 8. CDR1 and CDR2 from the germline V gene are SGDLS and YYNGEE. The length of the CDR3 is 16 residues. This CDR3 is CASSAVLAGGTDTQYF. The CDR3 DNA reads TGTGCCAGCAGCGCCGTCTTGGCGGGGGGCACAGATACGCAGTATTTT.

In its sample, this clone was seen once. The rearrangement joins TRBV2 to TRBJ2-7; 11 bases align to TRBD1. V shed 6 bases, J shed 3 bases, and the junction held 1 base outside the gene matches. This CDR3 has 13 amino acids. Germline V CDR1 and CDR2: SNHLY, FYNNEI. This chain's CDR3 is CASRGQGVYEQYF. The CDR3 DNA sequence: TGTGCCAGCAGGGGACAGGGGGTCTACGAGCAGTACTTC.

This rearrangement joins TRBV7-9 to TRBJ1-4; 9 nucleotides agree with TRBD1. Trimming removed 5 bases from V and 7 bases from J; junction bases left unmatched: 5. Germline-derived CDR1 and CDR2 are SEHNR and FQNEAQ (reference sequence). This CDR3 is built from 14 residues. Here the CDR3 reads CASSVGQGREKLFF. CDR3 sequence (DNA): TGTGCCAGCAGCGTGGGACAGGGTCGTGAAAAACTGTTTTTT.

The chain links TRBV4-2 to TRBJ2-1, with TRBD2 matching over 7 bases. CDR1 and CDR2 from the germline V gene are LGHNA and YNFKEQ. After removal of 0 bases from V and 4 bases from J, the junction contained 9 bases not matched to a gene. The CDR3 spans 17 residues. CDR3 nucleotide sequence: TGTGCCAGCAGCCAAGAAAATAGCGGGTACACTTACAATGAGCAGTTCTTC. It translates to CASSQENSGYTYNEQFF.